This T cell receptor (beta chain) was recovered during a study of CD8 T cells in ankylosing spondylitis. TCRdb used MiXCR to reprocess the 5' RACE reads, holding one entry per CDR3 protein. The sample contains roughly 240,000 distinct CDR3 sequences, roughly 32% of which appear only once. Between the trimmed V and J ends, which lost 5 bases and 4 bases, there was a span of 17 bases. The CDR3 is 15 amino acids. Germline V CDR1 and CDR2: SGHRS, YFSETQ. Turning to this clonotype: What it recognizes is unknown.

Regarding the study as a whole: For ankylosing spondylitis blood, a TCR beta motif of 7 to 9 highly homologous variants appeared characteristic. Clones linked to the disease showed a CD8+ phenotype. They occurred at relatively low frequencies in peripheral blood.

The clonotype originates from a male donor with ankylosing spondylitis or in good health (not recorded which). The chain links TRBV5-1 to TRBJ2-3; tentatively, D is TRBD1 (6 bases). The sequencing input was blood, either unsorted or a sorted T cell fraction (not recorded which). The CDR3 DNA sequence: TGCGCCAGCAGTCAGGGACACGGTGGGGCAGATACGCAGTATTTT. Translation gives CASSQGHGGADTQYF.